The following is a T cell receptor (beta chain) sequence with its context. Germline CDR1 SGHNT, CDR2 YYREEE (reference sequence). There are 15 residues in the CDR3. The junction had 6 bases not matched to a gene; V was cut back by 4 bases and J by 5 bases. The sample comes from a study of technical replicates of blood from a handful of donors. Sequencing used immunoSEQ multiplex PCR; TCRdb keeps in-frame clones, though not all of them. The table records some 74,000 clones, about 91% of them present only once. The chain is built from TRBV5-4 and TRBJ2-1; 10 nucleotides line up with TRBD2. The specimen sequenced was T cells isolated from PBMCs. The clonotype comes from a human donor in good health. The DNA for the CDR3 is TGTGCCAGCAGCCTACCGGGACTAGCGAACAATGAGCAGTTCTTC. This codes for CASSLPGLANNEQFF.